The 18 T cell receptor beta chains below come from one sample, sequenced in a study of shared clonotypes between healthy human individuals. Assay: immunoSEQ multiplex PCR; the TCRdb copy retains only in-frame clones and omits some. The sample lists more than 1.2 million clones; roughly 98.5% were seen once. The source material was naive CD4+ T cells sorted from blood. Subset given: CD45RA+ positively selected. The receptors come from a man in his thirties or forties in good health.

The DNA of the CDR3 is TGTGCCAGTAGTATAGGGGCCAGACTCTACGAGCAGTACTTC. This translates into CASSIGARLYEQYF. The rearrangement links TRBV19 to TRBJ2-7; D call uncertain. This CDR3 has 14 amino acids. Germline-derived CDR1 and CDR2 are LNHDA and SQIVND (reference sequence). Between the trimmed V and J ends, which lost 1 base and 3 bases, there was a span of 10 bases.

V usage is TRBV9 and J usage is TRBJ1-1; D unclear. The CDR3 covers 14 residues. V was clipped by 3 bases and J by 1 base, with 10 bases between them. Germline CDR1 is SGDLS and CDR2 is YYNGEE. Written as DNA, the CDR3 is TGTGCCAGCAGCGCCCGGGTTGGGAACACTGAAGCTTTCTTT. It yields the protein CASSARVGNTEAFF.

The rearrangement uses TRBV7-9 and TRBJ2-7, with 8 nucleotides matching TRBD1. Looked up from germline, CDR1 is SEHNR and CDR2 is FQNEAQ (reference sequence). The J segment lost 3 bases and the V segment lost 4 bases, leaving 8 bases of the junction unmatched. The CDR3 sequence is 15 residues long. CDR3 coding DNA: TGTGCCAGCAGCTCAATCAGGGGGCGCATCTACGAGCAGTACTTC. Protein sequence: CASSSIRGRIYEQYF.

The rearrangement joins TRBV15 to TRBJ2-2, with unresolved D. The V gene lost 0 bases and the J gene lost 4 bases, with 12 bases spanning the gap. The CDR3 contains 16 residues. The germline CDR1 and CDR2 sequences are LNHNV and YYDKDF (reference sequence). For the CDR3, the DNA is TGTGCCACCAGCAGAGATATGCCAGGTAGCACCGGGGAGCTGTTTTTT. The encoded protein is CATSRDMPGSTGELFF.

This chain connects TRBV10-3 to TRBJ2-1; no clear D. Germline CDR1 ENHRY, CDR2 SYGVKD. The CDR3 spans 14 residues. Trimming removed 5 bases at V and 6 bases at J, with 14 bases between. The chain's CDR3 is CAISFARESNEQFF. The CDR3 DNA reads TGTGCCATCAGTTTCGCGCGAGAATCCAATGAGCAGTTCTTC.

The chain is built from TRBV7-4 and TRBJ1-5, with D hard to call. This CDR3 contains 14 residues. Germline V gene lookup returns CDR1 SGHVT and CDR2 SQSDAQ. The ends were cut back, 11 bases at V and 0 bases at J, with 14 bases in the middle. The CDR3 DNA reads TGTGCCCGACGGGAGCGATATAGCAATCAGCCCCAGCATTTT. Its translation is CARRERYSNQPQHF.

The chain joins TRBV7-8 to TRBJ2-7; either TRBD1 or TRBD2 may supply D (5 bases each). The CDR3 has 14 amino acids. Germline V lookup: CDR1 SGHVS, CDR2 FQNEAQ. The germline V and J ends were trimmed by 1 base and 4 bases, with 11 bases remaining between them. CDR3 nucleotides: TGTGCCAGCAGCTTAGAGGGGAGTTATTACGAGCAGTACTTC. It yields the protein CASSLEGSYYEQYF. The variable domain in full, completed from reference TRBV7-8 and TRBJ2-7, reads GAGVSQSPRYKVAKRGQDVALRCDPISGHVSLFWYQQALGQGPEFLTYFQNEAQLDKSGLPSDRFFAERPEGSVSTLKIQRTQQEDSAVYLCASSLEGSYYEQYFGPGTRLTVT.

Turning to this clone: Other DNA sequences from this sample encode an identical CDR3 as well. The rearrangement joins TRBV28 to TRBJ1-5; D call uncertain. The CDR3 runs to 13 residues. Germline CDR1 is MDHEN and CDR2 is SYDVKM. The V and J ends lost 3 bases and 2 bases respectively, with 5 bases between them. DNA of the CDR3: TGTGCCAGCAGTTTGCAGGGCAATCAGCCCCAGCATTTT. It encodes CASSLQGNQPQHF.

This clone was picked up one time. The chain joins TRBV11-3 to TRBJ2-1; D might be TRBD2 (6 bases). Per germline, CDR1 SGHNT and CDR2 YENEEA. V was trimmed by 0 bases and J by 9 bases, leaving 12 bases between them. The CDR3 extends over 14 amino acids. CDR3 amino acids: CASSLDLVSGEQFF. The CDR3 coding sequence is TGTGCCAGCAGCTTAGACCTGGTTAGCGGTGAGCAGTTCTTC.

This chain uses TRBV11-2 with TRBJ2-5; D may correspond to TRBD1 or TRBD2 (5 bases each). The CDR3 consists of 15 residues. Trimming removed 1 base at V and 1 base at J, with 10 bases between. Per germline, CDR1 SGHAT and CDR2 FQNNGV. Here the CDR3 DNA reads TGTGCCAGCAGCTTAGCCCGGGGCTCCCAAGAGACCCAGTACTTC. Its translation: CASSLARGSQETQYF.

This chain links TRBV9 with TRBJ2-1, with D perhaps TRBD1 or TRBD2 (5 bases each). The germline V gene encodes CDR1 SGDLS and CDR2 YYNGEE. V lost 2 bases, J lost 9 bases, and 15 bases lay in between. CDR3 size: 14 residues. The CDR3 loop reads CASSVGTATREQFF. The CDR3 DNA sequence: TGTGCCAGCAGCGTTGGGACGGCGACACGTGAGCAGTTCTTC.

CDR3 DNA sequence: TGCGCCAGCAGTCTTCGGACGGGGGTCAATCAGCCCCAGCATTTT. Its translation is CASSLRTGVNQPQHF. This chain joins TRBV5-1 and TRBJ1-5; possibly TRBD1 for D (5 bases). Germline V gives CDR1 SGHRS, CDR2 YFSETQ. The CDR3 has 15 residues. V was clipped by 5 bases and J by 3 bases, with 15 bases between them. Together with reference TRBV5-1 and TRBJ1-5, the CDR3 gives the full variable domain: KAGVTQTPRYLIKTRGQQVTLSCSPISGHRSVSWYQQTPGQGLQFLFEYFSETQRNKGNFPGRFSGRQFSNSRSEMNVSTLELGDSALYLCASSLRTGVNQPQHFGDGTRLSIL.

In nucleotides, the CDR3 is TGTGCCAGTGGCGCGATTAGCGGGAACAATGAGCAGTTCTTC. It is translated as CASGAISGNNEQFF. The rearrangement links TRBV28 to TRBJ2-1; 8 bases map to TRBD2. Germline loops: CDR1 MDHEN, CDR2 SYDVKM. Trimming at V came to 9 bases and at J to 5 bases, leaving 9 bases not matched to a gene. CDR3 length: 14 amino acids.

As to this clone: The sample holds other DNA sequences that translate to the same CDR3. This chain connects TRBV20-1 to TRBJ2-7; the D gene is possibly TRBD2 (5 bases). Trimming removed 7 bases at V and 4 bases at J, with 8 bases between. Germline V gene lookup returns CDR1 DFQATT and CDR2 SNEGSKA (reference sequence). This CDR3 has 10 amino acids. CDR3 coding DNA: TGCAGTGGCGGGCGTTACGAGCAGTACTTC. Its translation is CSGGRYEQYF.

The V call is TRBV18, the J call TRBJ1-5; D is possibly TRBD1 (5 bases). Germline V CDR1 and CDR2: KGHSH, LQKENI. Deletions cut 6 bases from V and 10 bases from J, with 22 bases between. This CDR3 region has 15 residues. The CDR3 nucleotides are TGTGCCAGCTCCCCTACCGGGGGAGCCCCCGGACCCCAGCATTTT. This encodes CASSPTGGAPGPQHF.

V gene TRBV2 combines with J gene TRBJ2-7; D gene ambiguous. The CDR3 extends over 12 amino acids. Between the trimmed V and J ends, which lost 3 bases and 3 bases, there was a span of 6 bases. Germline V gene lookup returns CDR1 SNHLY and CDR2 FYNNEI. The CDR3: CASSDLGYEQYF. The CDR3 DNA reads TGTGCCAGCAGTGACCTGGGCTACGAGCAGTACTTC.

The rearrangement links TRBV5-1 to TRBJ1-2; TRBD1 matches 8 bases. The length of the CDR3 is 12 residues. Germline lookup yields CDR1 SGHRS and CDR2 YFSETQ. V dropped 4 bases and J dropped 13; count of bases not matched to a gene: 9. CDR3 sequence reads: CASSNRTGSVTF. CDR3 DNA sequence: TGCGCCAGCAGCAACCGGACAGGGAGTGTCACCTTC.

The gene calls are TRBV11-1 and TRBJ2-2; D unresolved. V was pared by 5 bases and J by 7 bases, with 23 bases between. Germline V gene lookup returns CDR1 SGHAT and CDR2 FQDESV (reference sequence). The CDR3 runs 17 residues. For the CDR3, the DNA is TGTGCCAGCAGCCCCTACTACGCGGCTCGAAGTAACGGGGAGCTGTTTTTT. Translated: CASSPYYAARSNGELFF.